Below are 25 T cell receptor beta chains sequenced from a single sample in a study of read filtering for tumor transcriptome and immune sequencing. This library used 300 to 450 ng RNA and molecular barcoded adaptors spanning alpha/delta and beta/gamma chains. Each CDR3 protein is one row after TCRdb ran MiXCR on the reads. The repertoire holds 60,000 or so distinct CDR3 sequences, with roughly a fifth as singletons. Sequenced: a population of CD138-negative cells sorted from bone marrow. Receptors originate from a donor at least 40 years old with multiple myeloma.

This clonotype was observed at least ten times. The conserved closing phenylalanine or tryptophan is absent in this CDR3, likely reflecting a read error. J is TRBJ2-1 and V is TRBV7-3, with a possible D match to TRBD1 (6 bases). This CDR3 is built from 13 residues. CDR1 and CDR2 from the germline V gene are SGHTA and FQGTGA. The CDR3 DNA is TGTGCCAGCAGCCGGGACAATTACAGTGAGCAGTTCTCC. Amino acids: CASSRDNYSEQFS.

Many counts were recorded for this clonotype. CDR3 region: CASSFVGQVNEQFF. In DNA form, the CDR3 reads TGCGCCAGCAGCTTCGTCGGACAGGTTAATGAGCAGTTCTTC. The rearrangement links TRBV5-1 to TRBJ2-1; TRBD1 agrees at 7 bases. The J segment lost 7 bases and the V segment lost 2 bases, leaving 6 bases of the junction unmatched. The CDR3 length is 14 residues. The germline V gene has CDR1 SGHRS and CDR2 YFSETQ.

This clonotype has just a few counts. The rearrangement links TRBV5-5 to TRBJ2-7; 11 nucleotides align to TRBD1. Per germline, CDR1 SGHKS and CDR2 YYEKEE (reference sequence). CDR3 length: 15 amino acids. Trimming cost V 4 bases and J 4 bases; bases outside gene matches: 7. The CDR3 here is CASSNGQGAMYEQYF. The CDR3 DNA is TGTGCCAGCAGCAATGGACAGGGGGCGATGTACGAGCAGTACTTC.

This clonotype was counted many times. This chain links TRBV7-9 with TRBJ2-7; D is possibly TRBD1 (6 bases). The CDR3 is 13 residues long. Germline V CDR1 and CDR2: SEHNR, FQNEAQ (reference sequence). V shed 5 bases and J shed 5 bases, with 13 bases lying between them. The CDR3 here is CASSQKQGHEQYF. The CDR3 bases are TGTGCCAGCAGCCAGAAACAGGGCCACGAGCAGTACTTC.

This clonotype was observed at least ten times. The rearrangement links TRBV29-1 to TRBJ2-5; D might be TRBD1 or TRBD2, each matching 5 bases. The length of the CDR3 is 14 residues. CDR1 and CDR2 (germline): SQVTM, ANQGSEA. The V end lost 6 bases, the J end lost 5 bases, and 19 bases lay between the germline ends. This CDR3 reads CSVLGGKGGETQYF. The CDR3 bases are TGCAGCGTCCTTGGGGGTAAAGGTGGTGAGACCCAGTACTTC.

This clonotype came up many times. An end of the junction does not agree with germline; a read error may underlie this. The chain joins TRBV19 to TRBJ1-1, with D possibly TRBD1 on 5 matching bases. This CDR3 comprises 15 residues. The germline V gene has CDR1 LNHDA and CDR2 SQIVND (reference sequence). The CDR3: CAGSARLGGGTEAFF. CDR3 nucleotides: TGTGCCGGTAGTGCCCGTTTGGGGGGTGGCACTGAAGCTTTCTTT.

As regards this clonotype: At one end, the junction sequence differs from germline, possibly due to a read error. V and J are TRBV7-9 and TRBJ2-2; D is undetermined. Germline lookup yields CDR1 SEHNR and CDR2 FQNEAQ (reference sequence). The CDR3 has 14 amino acids. CDR3 region: CAGSPRVNTGELFF. Here the CDR3 DNA reads TGTGCCGGCAGTCCCAGAGTTAACACCGGGGAGCTGTTTTTT.

This clonotype was counted many times. The V gene is TRBV7-2, the J gene TRBJ2-1; TRBD2 is a possible D gene (6 bases). The CDR3 runs 14 residues. Trimming stripped 1 base from V and 7 bases from J, with 11 bases between. CDR1 and CDR2 (germline): SGHTA, FQGNSA. The CDR3 loop reads CASSLGRAANEQFF. CDR3 bases: TGTGCCAGCAGCTTAGGGAGGGCTGCGAATGAGCAGTTCTTC.

This clonotype occurred many times. V usage is TRBV20-1 and J usage is TRBJ2-7; no reliable D call. This CDR3 region has 13 residues. In germline, CDR1 is DFQATT, CDR2 SNEGSKA (reference sequence). V shed 1 base and J shed 0 bases, with 7 bases lying between them. CDR3 in DNA: TGCAGTGCTAGAGGCACCCGCTCCTACGAGCAGTACTTC. Its protein is CSARGTRSYEQYF.

This clonotype came up many times. The V gene is TRBV28, the J gene TRBJ1-1; D unresolved. The CDR3 spans 11 residues. The ends were cut back, 5 bases at V and 1 base at J, with 2 bases in the middle. Germline assignment: CDR1 MDHEN and CDR2 SYDVKM. The chain's CDR3 is CASSENTEAFF. CDR3 in DNA: TGTGCCAGCAGTGAGAACACTGAAGCTTTCTTT.

This clonotype was seen at least ten times. The genes are TRBV19 and TRBJ2-1, with D perhaps matching TRBD2 (5 bases). Germline lookup yields CDR1 LNHDA and CDR2 SQIVND (reference sequence). With 3 bases removed from V and 5 bases from J, the gap between germline ends came to 14 bases. The CDR3 sequence is 15 residues long. The CDR3 DNA sequence: TGTGCCAGTAGTATGCCTAGCCGGCCAAACAATGAGCAGTTCTTC. Its translation: CASSMPSRPNNEQFF.

This clonotype was counted between two and nine times. This may come from a read error, since a much larger clone is one base off. This chain uses TRBV24-1 with TRBJ2-2; D is unclear. CDR1 and CDR2 from the germline V gene are KGHDR and SFDVKD. The CDR3 contains 12 residues. In DNA, the CDR3 is TGTGTCACCAGTGAACCCGTCGGGGAGCTGTTTTTT. Residues: CVTSEPVGELFF.

The chain links TRBV6-1 to TRBJ1-5, with D hard to call. The CDR3 totals 14 residues. CDR1 and CDR2 from the germline V gene are MNHNS and SASEGT. Trimming left V 5 bases short and J 0 bases short, with 8 bases between. The CDR3 DNA sequence: TGTGCCAGCAGTTCACACTATAGCAATCAGCCCCAGCATTTT. Its protein product is CASSSHYSNQPQHF.

There are many counts of this clonotype. CDR3 sequence (DNA): TGTGCCAGCAGCTTAGGGAGCGGGGCCATGTACAATGAGCAGTTCTTC. Translated, it gives CASSLGSGAMYNEQFF. The chain links TRBV11-2 to TRBJ2-1; 7 bases are a match to TRBD2. The CDR3 is 16 amino acids. V gave up 1 base and J gave up 4 bases; unmatched junction bases: 7. Looked up from germline, CDR1 is SGHAT and CDR2 is FQNNGV.

Notes on this clonotype: A single base separates this from a much larger clone, so it may be a read error. V and J are TRBV7-2 and TRBJ1-1, with D unclear. The germline gives CDR1 SGHTA, CDR2 FQGNSA. The CDR3 has 14 amino acids. The V end was cut by 4 bases, the J end by 6 bases, with 15 bases between. In nucleotides, the CDR3 is TGTGCCAGCAGCTACTCCGAGGGCGGCGCTGAAGCTTTCTTT. This gives the protein CASSYSEGGAEAFF. Based on the CDR3 plus reference TRBV7-2 and TRBJ1-1, the full variable domain is GAGVSQSPSNKVTEKGKDVELRCDPISGHTALYWYRQSLGQGLEFLIYFQGNSAPDKSGLPSDRFSAERTGGSVSTLTIQRTQQEDSAVYLCASSYSEGGAEAFFGQGTRLTVV.

A note on this clonotype: Only one base separates this from a far larger clonotype, so it likely reflects a read error. The chain combines TRBV29-1 with TRBJ1-6; TRBD1 matches 9 bases. The end of the DNA is better explained by TRBJ1-1, so the J call may be wrong. Per the germline V gene, CDR1 is SQVTM and CDR2 is ANQGSEA. This CDR3 contains 15 residues. CDR3 bases: TGCTGCGTTGAAGATCACGGGACAGGGACGGGTGAAGCTTTCTTT. Protein sequence: CCVEDHGTGTGEAFF.

The rearrangement joins TRBV20-1 to TRBJ1-3; 8 positions agree with TRBD1. The CDR3 is 15 residues long. Germline V gene lookup returns CDR1 DFQATT and CDR2 SNEGSKA (reference sequence). Trimming took 5 bases from V and 4 from J; bases not matched to a gene: 10. This chain's CDR3 is CSADARQGFGNTIYF. CDR3 bases: TGCAGTGCTGACGCCCGACAGGGGTTCGGAAACACCATATATTTT.

In its sample, this clonotype was seen a few times. A much larger clone lies one base from this, so it may be a read error. The chain links TRBV20-1 to TRBJ2-2; D not resolved. CDR3 size: 12 residues. V was pared by 4 bases and J by 6 bases, with 9 bases between. Germline-derived CDR1 and CDR2 are DFQATT and SNEGSKA (reference sequence). The DNA for the CDR3 is TGCAGTGCTATACCGGTTGCCGGGGAGCTGTTTTTT. Translated: CSAIPVAGELFF.

This clonotype showed up many times. The gene calls are TRBV28 and TRBJ2-2; the match to TRBD2 covers 8 bases. This CDR3 comprises 15 residues. CDR1 MDHEN and CDR2 SYDVKM come from the germline V gene. V lost 7 bases to trimming and J lost 4 bases; unmatched junction nucleotides: 8. The CDR3 loop reads CASKELAGGTGELFF. The CDR3 DNA follows: TGTGCCAGCAAGGAGCTAGCGGGTGGCACCGGGGAGCTGTTTTTT.

This clonotype was seen repeatedly, ten times or more. The J gene is TRBJ2-3, the V gene TRBV7-8, with D perhaps matching TRBD2 (6 bases). Trimming cost V 2 bases and J 11 bases, with 14 bases left between them. Germline V gives CDR1 SGHVS, CDR2 FQNEAQ. The CDR3 is 13 amino acids. The DNA for the CDR3 is TGTGCCAGCAGCTTATTCACTAGGGAGGAGCAGTATTTT. Its translation is CASSLFTREEQYF.

The chain combines TRBV7-9 with TRBJ2-6, with D uncertain. Trimming removed 1 base at V and 4 bases at J, with 5 bases between. Per the germline V gene, CDR1 is SEHNR and CDR2 is FQNEAQ (reference sequence). This CDR3 is built from 14 residues. CDR3 bases: TGTGCCAGCAGCTTAGTTCTAGGGGCCAACGTCCTGACTTTC. This sequence encodes CASSLVLGANVLTF.

This clonotype has a single count. Just one base apart from a much larger clone, this may be a read error. This sequence joins TRBV7-2 and TRBJ1-5; D remains ambiguous. This CDR3 is built from 15 residues. Trimming took 4 bases from V and 9 from J, leaving 19 bases between them. Germline assignment: CDR1 SGHTA and CDR2 FQGNSA. In DNA, the CDR3 is TGTGCCAGCAGCTACCGATCGGGAAATGATCGGCCCCAGCATTTT. Protein product: CASSYRSGNDRPQHF.

This clonotype was observed at least ten times. The chain carries TRBV20-1 and TRBJ2-1; 11 nucleotides align to TRBD2. CDR1 is DFQATT and CDR2 is SNEGSKA in the germline V gene (reference sequence). J gave up 0 bases and V 7 bases, and 8 bases lay outside the gene matches. The CDR3 covers 16 residues. The CDR3, as DNA: TGCAGTGTCATAGCGGGGGGGACCCCCTCCTACAATGAGCAGTTCTTC. It translates to CSVIAGGTPSYNEQFF.

This clonotype was seen many times. The chain carries TRBV3-1 and TRBJ2-7; D could derive from TRBD1 or TRBD2 (5 bases each). The CDR3 loop spans 16 amino acids. V was clipped by 3 bases and J by 1 base, with 16 bases between them. The V gene's germline CDR1 is LGHDT and CDR2 YNNKEL (reference sequence). CDR3 nucleotide sequence: TGTGCCAGCAGCCACTTAACCGGGACGGGGTCCTACGAGCAGTACTTC. Protein: CASSHLTGTGSYEQYF.

For this clonotype: This may stem from a read error, because a much larger clone lies one nucleotide away. This chain connects TRBV7-2 to TRBJ2-1; weak D call: TRBD2 (7 bases). The germline gives CDR1 SGHTA, CDR2 FQGNSA. The CDR3 totals 18 residues. The V gene lost 4 bases and the J gene lost 8 bases, with 27 bases spanning the gap. As DNA, the CDR3 is TGTGCCAGCAGCTCCTCCAACTGGGGGGGGCCCAAGAACGATGAGCAGTTCTTC. Amino acids: CASSSSNWGGPKNDEQFF.